Described below is a single TCR beta chain sequence and its context. This sample stems from a study of technical replicates of blood from a handful of donors. Method: immunoSEQ multiplex PCR; TCRdb's copy keeps in-frame clones and lacks some. The sample has tens of thousands of clones, 80% to 95% seen once; the top ten hold 4.3%. This CDR3 has 13 residues. The germline CDR1 and CDR2 sequences are MNHNY and SVGAGI (reference sequence). Deletions cut 6 bases from V and 4 bases from J, with 12 bases between. The sequence derives from a human donor in good health. Some clones in this sample may be carry-over from other donors' samples. Specimen: PBMCs. The chain couples TRBV6-6 to TRBJ2-5, with D perhaps TRBD2 (5 bases). Written as DNA, the CDR3 is TGTGCCAGCAGAATAGCGATGGGAGAGACCCAGTACTTC. Amino acids: CASRIAMGETQYF.